This is a list of T cell receptor beta chains from one sample in a study of blood T cell repertoires in COVID-19. Assay: immunoSEQ multiplex PCR; the TCRdb copy retains only in-frame clones and omits some. This sample has 49,000 or so clones; 87% occur once, and the top ten carry under 8.5%. The specimen was peripheral blood. These receptors originate from a man over 45 with active COVID-19. Each CDR3 is given with its conserved first and last residue. The D gene is left open where the match is weak. For some rows the clone size is stated as once, few or many, or as a class when expanded; others skip it.

J gene: TRBJ2-7; clone size: .; D gene: TRBD2; V gene: TRBV19; CDR3 protein: CASSPFLLAGGPREQYF; CDR3 DNA: TGTGCCAGTAGTCCCTTCCTACTAGCGGGAGGGCCCCGGGAGCAGTACTTC
J gene: TRBJ2-3; clone size: .; D gene: TRBD1; V gene: TRBV24-1; CDR3 protein: CATSDLPDRGDTQYF; CDR3 DNA: TGTGCCACCAGTGATCTACCGGACAGGGGGGATACGCAGTATTTT
J gene: TRBJ2-3; clone size: .; D gene: .; V gene: TRBV11-2; CDR3 protein: CASSLGRNTHTQYF; CDR3 DNA: TGTGCCAGCAGCTTAGGGAGGAACACCCATACGCAGTATTTT
J gene: TRBJ2-7; clone size: .; D gene: .; V gene: TRBV6-5; CDR3 protein: CASSYSWEREQYF; CDR3 DNA: TGTGCCAGCAGTTACTCATGGGAGCGCGAGCAGTACTTC
J gene: TRBJ1-2; clone size: .; D gene: .; V gene: TRBV6-4; CDR3 protein: CASSFDFRGNYGYTF; CDR3 DNA: TGTGCCAGCTCTTTTGACTTCAGGGGTAACTATGGCTACACCTTC
J gene: TRBJ2-2; clone size: .; D gene: .; V gene: TRBV9; CDR3 protein: CASSIRLVSKTNTGELFF; CDR3 DNA: TGTGCCAGCAGCATCAGACTAGTCTCAAAAACGAACACCGGGGAGCTGTTTTTT
J gene: TRBJ1-1; clone size: .; D gene: .; V gene: TRBV11-2; CDR3 protein: CASSLDTDVPEVWGTEAFF; CDR3 DNA: TGTGCCAGCAGCTTAGACACCGACGTTCCGGAGGTCTGGGGCACTGAAGCTTTCTTT
J gene: TRBJ2-1; clone size: .; D gene: TRBD2; V gene: TRBV9; CDR3 protein: CASSLQTSGAQGEQFF; CDR3 DNA: TGTGCCAGCAGCCTTCAGACTAGCGGGGCCCAGGGTGAGCAGTTCTTC
J gene: TRBJ1-2; clone size: few; D gene: .; V gene: TRBV6-5; CDR3 protein: CASKLLTYGYTF; CDR3 DNA: TGTGCCAGCAAACTTTTGACTTATGGCTACACCTTC
J gene: TRBJ2-1; clone size: .; D gene: TRBD2; V gene: TRBV4-1; CDR3 protein: CASSQLRLAESSYNEQFF; CDR3 DNA: TGCGCCAGCAGCCAACTAAGACTAGCGGAGAGCTCCTACAATGAGCAGTTCTTC
J gene: TRBJ1-1; clone size: .; D gene: .; V gene: TRBV18; CDR3 protein: CASSRQISLHTEAFF; CDR3 DNA: TGTGCCAGCTCTCGACAGATTTCCCTTCACACTGAAGCTTTCTTT
J gene: TRBJ2-2; clone size: once; D gene: TRBD1; V gene: TRBV11-3; CDR3 protein: CASSGDSTGELFF; CDR3 DNA: TGTGCCAGCAGCGGGGACAGCACCGGGGAGCTGTTTTTT
J gene: TRBJ1-2; clone size: .; D gene: .; V gene: TRBV29-1; CDR3 protein: CSVAGGDYGYTF; CDR3 DNA: TGCAGCGTTGCGGGGGGGGACTATGGCTACACCTTC
J gene: TRBJ1-3; clone size: few; D gene: TRBD1; V gene: TRBV6-5; CDR3 protein: CASSYRYRGTGNTIYF; CDR3 DNA: TGTGCCAGCAGTTACCGGTACAGGGGGACTGGAAACACCATATATTTT
J gene: TRBJ2-1; clone size: .; D gene: .; V gene: TRBV4-2; CDR3 protein: CASSQDPLAISYNEQFF; CDR3 DNA: TGTGCCAGCAGCCAAGATCCCCTAGCCATCTCCTACAATGAGCAGTTCTTC
J gene: TRBJ2-5; clone size: .; D gene: .; V gene: TRBV5-8; CDR3 protein: CASSSLTQYF; CDR3 DNA: TGTGCCAGCAGCTCTCTCACCCAGTACTTC
J gene: TRBJ1-5; clone size: .; D gene: .; V gene: TRBV19; CDR3 protein: CASRGSQGQPQHF; CDR3 DNA: TGTGCCAGTAGAGGGAGTCAGGGGCAGCCCCAGCATTTT
J gene: TRBJ1-5; clone size: .; D gene: TRBD1; V gene: TRBV6-5; CDR3 protein: CATEDRASNQPQHF; CDR3 DNA: TGTGCCACCGAGGACAGGGCAAGCAATCAGCCCCAGCATTTT
J gene: TRBJ1-2; clone size: .; D gene: TRBD1; V gene: TRBV2; CDR3 protein: CASMWTGYYGYTF; CDR3 DNA: TGTGCCAGCATGTGGACAGGGTACTATGGCTACACCTTC
J gene: TRBJ1-2; clone size: .; D gene: TRBD1; V gene: TRBV7-9; CDR3 protein: CASSYPGGTNYGYTF; CDR3 DNA: TGTGCCAGCAGTTATCCAGGGGGCACTAACTATGGCTACACCTTC
J gene: TRBJ2-5; clone size: .; D gene: TRBD1; V gene: TRBV5-1; CDR3 protein: CASSLTGTGQETQYF; CDR3 DNA: TGCGCCAGCAGCTTAACCGGGACAGGGCAGGAGACCCAGTACTTC
J gene: TRBJ2-4; clone size: .; D gene: .; V gene: TRBV20-1; CDR3 protein: CSAIDPNSGNIQYF; CDR3 DNA: TGCAGTGCTATTGACCCCAACTCGGGAAACATTCAGTACTTC
J gene: TRBJ2-1; clone size: .; D gene: .; V gene: TRBV24-1; CDR3 protein: CATSDPQAGYNEQFF; CDR3 DNA: TGTGCCACCAGTGATCCCCAGGCAGGCTACAATGAGCAGTTCTTC
J gene: TRBJ2-2; clone size: .; D gene: .; V gene: TRBV6-2/TRBV6-3; CDR3 protein: CASSSPSYWGVGELFF; CDR3 DNA: TGTGCCAGCAGTTCCCCCTCGTACTGGGGGGTCGGGGAGCTGTTTTTT
J gene: TRBJ2-2; clone size: .; D gene: TRBD1; V gene: TRBV10-3; CDR3 protein: CAISATGNFNGELFF; CDR3 DNA: TGTGCCATCAGTGCGACAGGGAATTTTAACGGGGAGCTGTTTTTT
J gene: TRBJ2-1; clone size: .; D gene: .; V gene: TRBV7-2; CDR3 protein: CASSLEALAILTYNEQFF; CDR3 DNA: TGTGCCAGCAGCTTAGAGGCCTTAGCGATTCTTACCTACAATGAGCAGTTCTTC
J gene: TRBJ1-2; clone size: .; D gene: .; V gene: TRBV7-9; CDR3 protein: CASSLADITNYGYTF; CDR3 DNA: TGTGCCAGCAGCTTAGCCGACATTACTAACTATGGCTACACCTTC
J gene: TRBJ1-2; clone size: once; D gene: .; V gene: TRBV5-6; CDR3 protein: CASRSSRTNYGYTF; CDR3 DNA: TGTGCCAGCAGGTCGTCCAGGACAAACTATGGCTACACCTTC
J gene: TRBJ1-4; clone size: .; D gene: TRBD1; V gene: TRBV5-7; CDR3 protein: CASSSDRVNEKLFF; CDR3 DNA: TGTGCCAGCAGCTCGGACAGGGTGAATGAAAAACTGTTTTTT
J gene: TRBJ1-3; clone size: .; D gene: .; V gene: TRBV4-1; CDR3 protein: CASSQDRGTGNTIYF; CDR3 DNA: TGCGCCAGCAGCCAAGATCGAGGGACTGGAAACACCATATATTTT
J gene: TRBJ1-1; clone size: .; D gene: .; V gene: TRBV3-1/TRBV3-2; CDR3 protein: CASSPYGRQDEAFF; CDR3 DNA: TGTGCCAGCAGCCCATATGGGAGGCAAGATGAAGCTTTCTTT
J gene: TRBJ2-1; clone size: .; D gene: .; V gene: TRBV9; CDR3 protein: CASSAASGLPHNEQFF; CDR3 DNA: TGTGCCAGCAGCGCCGCCAGCGGCCTGCCCCACAATGAGCAGTTCTTC
J gene: TRBJ2-3; clone size: few; D gene: TRBD2; V gene: TRBV18; CDR3 protein: CASSPLTSVADTQYF; CDR3 DNA: TGTGCCAGCTCACCCTTGACTAGCGTGGCGGATACGCAGTATTTT
J gene: TRBJ2-2; clone size: .; D gene: .; V gene: TRBV5-1; CDR3 protein: CASSLATQGGTGELFF; CDR3 DNA: TGCGCCAGCAGCTTGGCCACACAGGGTGGCACCGGGGAGCTGTTTTTT
J gene: TRBJ1-4; clone size: .; D gene: .; V gene: TRBV7-9; CDR3 protein: CASRGPTNEKLFF; CDR3 DNA: TGTGCCAGCAGGGGGCCAACTAATGAAAAACTGTTTTTT
J gene: TRBJ2-3; clone size: .; D gene: .; V gene: TRBV6-5; CDR3 protein: CASSYRVGGDTQYF; CDR3 DNA: TGTGCCAGCAGTTACCGGGTAGGCGGAGATACGCAGTATTTT
J gene: TRBJ1-1; clone size: .; D gene: TRBD1; V gene: TRBV7-2; CDR3 protein: CASSLNRGEKDFF; CDR3 DNA: TGTGCCAGCAGCTTAAACAGGGGGGAAAAGGATTTCTTT
J gene: TRBJ1-1; clone size: .; D gene: TRBD1; V gene: TRBV27; CDR3 protein: CASSWDRGDTEAFF; CDR3 DNA: TGTGCCAGCAGCTGGGACAGGGGTGACACTGAAGCTTTCTTT
J gene: TRBJ2-2; clone size: .; D gene: .; V gene: TRBV11-2; CDR3 protein: CASKGLGGVTGELFF; CDR3 DNA: TGTGCCAGCAAGGGGTTGGGCGGGGTAACCGGGGAGCTGTTTTTT
J gene: TRBJ2-2; clone size: .; D gene: TRBD2; V gene: TRBV5-4; CDR3 protein: CASSLAGGHGELFF; CDR3 DNA: TGTGCCAGCAGCTTGGCGGGGGGGCACGGGGAGCTGTTTTTT
J gene: TRBJ1-1; clone size: .; D gene: .; V gene: TRBV4-3; CDR3 protein: CASSQTVGAGRTEAFF; CDR3 DNA: TGCGCCAGCAGCCAAACGGTAGGGGCTGGAAGGACTGAAGCTTTCTTT
J gene: TRBJ2-1; clone size: .; D gene: .; V gene: TRBV5-1; CDR3 protein: CASSPGSANEQFF; CDR3 DNA: TGCGCCAGCAGTCCCGGGTCAGCCAATGAGCAGTTCTTC
J gene: TRBJ2-1; clone size: once; D gene: TRBD1; V gene: TRBV6-5; CDR3 protein: CASILGQAYNEQFF; CDR3 DNA: TGTGCCAGCATCCTGGGACAGGCCTACAATGAGCAGTTCTTC
J gene: TRBJ2-2; clone size: .; D gene: .; V gene: TRBV7-2; CDR3 protein: CASSPTNGELFF; CDR3 DNA: TGTGCCAGCAGCCCCACAAACGGGGAGCTGTTTTTT
J gene: TRBJ1-4; clone size: .; D gene: .; V gene: TRBV21-1; CDR3 protein: CASSKDPYSQNEKLFF; CDR3 DNA: TGTGCCAGCAGCAAAGATCCGTACAGCCAAAATGAAAAACTGTTTTTT
J gene: TRBJ2-1; clone size: .; D gene: TRBD2; V gene: TRBV30; CDR3 protein: CAWSDLTYSGRGSYNEQFF; CDR3 DNA: TGTGCCTGGAGTGATTTAACGTATAGCGGGAGAGGCTCCTACAATGAGCAGTTCTTC
J gene: TRBJ1-6; clone size: .; D gene: TRBD1; V gene: TRBV2; CDR3 protein: CASREGAAENSPLHF; CDR3 DNA: TGTGCCAGCAGAGAGGGGGCCGCCGAAAATTCACCCCTCCACTTT
J gene: TRBJ2-3; clone size: .; D gene: .; V gene: TRBV11-2; CDR3 protein: CASSLDPLARVTDTQYF; CDR3 DNA: TGTGCCAGCAGCTTAGATCCTTTAGCGCGGGTCACAGATACGCAGTATTTT
J gene: TRBJ2-3; clone size: .; D gene: TRBD1; V gene: TRBV10-3; CDR3 protein: CAISESIGGTGRTDTQYF; CDR3 DNA: TGTGCCATCAGTGAGTCGATAGGCGGGACAGGCCGCACAGATACGCAGTATTTT
J gene: TRBJ1-2; clone size: .; D gene: .; V gene: TRBV20-1; CDR3 protein: CSARSVDGYTF; CDR3 DNA: TGCAGTGCTAGATCGGTTGATGGCTACACCTTC